This entry lists 20 T cell receptor beta chains sequenced from one sample in a study of CD8+CD57+ T cells in acquired aplastic anemia. Patients who underwent sequencing had shown CD8+CD57+ cell expansion by flow cytometry. Profiles of TCR beta VDJ and CDR3 were generated from a genomic DNA template. TCRdb itself ran the reads through MiXCR, one entry per CDR3 protein. The data hold 150,000 to 200,000 distinct CDR3 sequences, with 40% to 50% observed a single time. The sequencing sample was made of sorted CD4+, CD8+, or CD8+CD57+ T cells (not recorded which) from PBMCs. The receptors come from a human donor with aplastic anemia.

The chain employs TRBV9 and TRBJ2-3; 8 bases fit TRBD2. The CDR3 sequence is 14 residues long. Germline loops: CDR1 SGDLS, CDR2 YYNGEE. V was pared by 0 bases and J by 8 bases, with 5 bases of the junction left unmatched. CDR3 loop: CASSVAGGDGTQYF. The DNA for the CDR3 is TGTGCCAGCAGCGTAGCGGGGGGGGACGGTACGCAGTATTTT.

This clonotype was seen at least ten times. V and J are TRBV24-1 and TRBJ1-2; weak D call: TRBD1 (6 bases). Per the germline V gene, CDR1 is KGHDR and CDR2 is SFDVKD. Trimming stripped 7 bases from V and 0 bases from J, with 11 bases between. The CDR3 sequence is 14 residues long. DNA for the CDR3: TGTGCCACCAGGGGGACACAGACTAACTATGGCTACACCTTC. Translating gives CATRGTQTNYGYTF.

The chain is built from TRBV19 and TRBJ1-2, with a possible D match to TRBD1 (6 bases). CDR1 LNHDA and CDR2 SQIVND come from the germline V gene (reference sequence). Trimming cost V 2 bases and J 8 bases, with 15 bases left between them. This CDR3 spans 14 amino acids. CDR3 amino acids: CASSINPGARGYTF. In DNA, the CDR3 is TGTGCCAGTAGTATAAACCCAGGGGCGCGGGGCTACACCTTC.

This chain uses TRBV5-5 with TRBJ2-1, with TRBD2 identical over 13 bases. Germline V CDR1 and CDR2: SGHKS, YYEKEE (reference sequence). After removal of 0 bases from V and 13 bases from J, the junction contained 10 bases not matched to a gene. The CDR3 spans 16 residues. DNA of the CDR3: TGTGCCAGCAGCTTGGTTACTACTAGCGGGGGGGCCTCACAGTTCTTC. Translated, it gives CASSLVTTSGGASQFF.

Points on this clonotype: At one end the junction does not follow the germline gene, possibly because of a read error. The rearrangement joins TRBV10-3 to TRBJ1-4, with 8 bases that match TRBD1. This CDR3 is built from 15 residues. Germline CDR1 ENHRY, CDR2 SYGVKD. The CDR3 reads CAISESTGANEKLSF. CDR3 sequence (DNA): TGTGCCATCAGTGAGTCGACAGGGGCTAATGAAAAACTGTCTTTT.

This clonotype was counted only a few times. J is TRBJ1-2 and V is TRBV3-1; perhaps TRBD1 as D (5 bases). V lost 4 bases and J lost 8, with 23 bases in between. CDR1 and CDR2 (germline): LGHDT, YNNKEL (reference sequence). CDR3 length equals 16 residues. Here the CDR3 reads CASSLMRGGRVGGYTF. CDR3 nucleotides: TGTGCCAGCAGCCTTATGCGGGGTGGCAGGGTAGGAGGCTACACCTTC.

This clonotype was counted ten times or more. V gene TRBV20-1 combines with J gene TRBJ2-5, with 7 bases lining up with TRBD1. The V segment lost 0 bases and the J segment 5 bases; nucleotides outside the gene matches: 12. The CDR3 sequence is 16 residues long. Germline assignment: CDR1 DFQATT and CDR2 SNEGSKA (reference sequence). For the CDR3, the DNA is TGCAGTGCTAGAGATCCGGGACAGCCTTCGGGGGAGACCCAGTACTTC. It specifies CSARDPGQPSGETQYF.

The chain has TRBV12-3 or TRBV12-4 and TRBJ1-5, with 12 bases aligning to TRBD1. The length of the CDR3 is 14 residues. With V trimmed by 6 bases and J by 5 bases, 2 bases remained unmatched. The CDR3 here is CASRGQGAHQPQHF. CDR3 in DNA: TGTGCCAGCAGGGGACAGGGGGCCCATCAGCCCCAGCATTTT.

The chain is built from TRBV2 and TRBJ1-1; D gene uncertain. Trimming took off 5 bases at V and 0 bases at J, with 7 bases between the two ends. This CDR3 is 13 amino acids long. From germline, CDR1 is SNHLY and CDR2 FYNNEI. CDR3 sequence reads: CASSTTVNTEAFF. CDR3 coding DNA: TGTGCCAGCAGTACCACAGTGAACACTGAAGCTTTCTTT.

This clonotype was found many times. The chain joins TRBV3-1 to TRBJ1-1; D is perhaps TRBD1 (5 bases). The CDR3 runs 14 residues. V was pared by 1 base and J by 5 bases, with 11 bases between. CDR1 LGHDT and CDR2 YNNKEL come from the germline V gene (reference sequence). The CDR3 DNA is TGTGCCAGCAGCCAAGCCTGGGACGGAACTGAAGCTTTCTTT. Protein: CASSQAWDGTEAFF.

As concerns this clonotype: This may arise from a read error, as a much more abundant clone is one base away. This chain joins TRBV28 and TRBJ2-7; TRBD2 might be the D (6 bases). Per germline, CDR1 MDHEN and CDR2 SYDVKM. The ends were cut back, 2 bases at V and 6 bases at J, with 17 bases in the middle. The CDR3 spans 15 residues. CDR3 coding DNA: TGTGCCAGCAGTTTAGTAGCGGTGGGTCCGGGCGAGCAGTACTTC. Protein: CASSLVAVGPGEQYF.

A word on this clonotype: One end of the junction fails to match germline, which may point to a read error. The rearrangement joins TRBV7-8 to TRBJ2-5; D is perhaps TRBD2 (6 bases). Germline V CDR1 and CDR2: SGHVS, FQNEAQ. CDR3 size: 15 residues. CDR3 nucleotides: TGTGTCAGCAGCTTAGTCGGGGGAGTTCGGGAGACCCAGTACTTC. This encodes CVSSLVGGVRETQYF. Filled out from reference TRBV7-8 and TRBJ2-5, the complete variable domain reads GAGVSQSPRYKVAKRGQDVALRCDPISGHVSLFWYQQALGQGPEFLTYFQNEAQLDKSGLPSDRFFAERPEGSVSTLKIQRTQQEDSAVYLCVSSLVGGVRETQYFGPGTRLLVL.

The table lists this clonotype with many counts. This sequence joins TRBV19 and TRBJ1-1; D is unresolved. The germline V gene has CDR1 LNHDA and CDR2 SQIVND (reference sequence). The CDR3 loop spans 15 amino acids. V was pared by 0 bases and J by 6 bases, with 14 bases between. In DNA, the CDR3 is TGTGCCAGTAGTATAGATCTTCGGCGATACTCTGAAGCTTTCTTT. It encodes CASSIDLRRYSEAFF.

The chain has TRBV9 and TRBJ2-5, with D perhaps matching TRBD1 (5 bases). This CDR3 region has 13 residues. Germline V CDR1 and CDR2: SGDLS, YYNGEE. Trimming left V 1 base short and J 5 bases short, with 9 bases between. The CDR3 coding sequence is TGTGCCAGCAGCGTACAGGGCTCGGAGACCCAGTACTTC. Protein product: CASSVQGSETQYF.

This clonotype has ten or more counts. The V call is TRBV24-1, the J call TRBJ2-1; no clear D. The V gene's germline CDR1 is KGHDR and CDR2 SFDVKD. The CDR3 extends over 12 amino acids. V was pared by 9 bases and J by 8 bases, with 13 bases between. As DNA, the CDR3 is TGTGCCACCGCATCAAAAAACGATGAGCAGTTCTTC. This codes for CATASKNDEQFF.

The chain uses TRBV6-2 or TRBV6-3 and TRBJ2-2, with 11 bases aligning to TRBD2. From germline, CDR1 is MNHEY and CDR2 SVGEGT. This CDR3 comprises 19 residues. V gave up 4 bases and J gave up 5 bases; unmatched junction bases: 15. CDR3 amino acids: CASSSPTSGIIVRTGELFF. CDR3 coding DNA: TGTGCCAGCAGTTCCCCGACTAGCGGGATAATTGTTAGGACCGGGGAGCTGTTTTTT.

The chain couples TRBV19 to TRBJ1-2; TRBD1 might be the D (6 bases). The V and J ends lost 5 bases and 4 bases respectively, with 17 bases between them. CDR3 length: 15 residues. Germline CDR1 reads LNHDA; CDR2 reads SQIVND (reference sequence). CDR3 nucleotide sequence: TGTGCCAGTAGTCTTCCCTCCGGGACACCCTATGGCTACACCTTC. Its translation is CASSLPSGTPYGYTF.

J is TRBJ1-6 and V is TRBV15, with TRBD1 matching over 9 bases. This CDR3 has 14 residues. V lost 6 bases, J lost 10 bases, and 7 bases stayed unmatched. Germline loops: CDR1 LNHNV, CDR2 YYDKDF (reference sequence). CDR3 coding DNA: TGTGCCACCAGGGGGGACAGGGAACGATCACCCCTCCACTTT. This encodes CATRGDRERSPLHF. The complete variable domain, with remaining parts taken from reference TRBV15 and TRBJ1-6, reads DAMVIQNPRYQVTQFGKPVTLSCSQTLNHNVMYWYQQKSSQAPKLLFHYYDKDFNNEADTPDNFQSRRPNTSFCFLDIRSPGLGDTAMYLCATRGDRERSPLHFGNGTRLTVT.

This clonotype was observed at least ten times. The rearrangement joins TRBV12-3 or TRBV12-4 to TRBJ2-5; no firm D call. The CDR3 extends over 13 amino acids. Deletions cut 2 bases from V and 2 bases from J, with 6 bases between. The CDR3 loop is CASSLQLQETQYF. The CDR3 bases are TGTGCCAGCAGTTTACAGTTACAAGAGACCCAGTACTTC.

On this clonotype itself: A much larger clone sits a single nucleotide away, making a read error possible. J is TRBJ2-5 and V is TRBV7-9; 7 nucleotides agree with TRBD2. Germline V gene data show CDR1 as SEHNR and CDR2 as FQNEAQ (reference sequence). With V trimmed by 5 bases and J by 5 bases, 8 bases remained unmatched. The CDR3 has 14 residues. CDR3 sequence (DNA): TGTGCCAGCAGCCAAATGGGGGGGGGTGAGACCCAGTACTTC. This gives the protein CASSQMGGGETQYF. Combining the CDR3 with reference TRBV7-9 and TRBJ2-5 gives the whole variable domain DTGVSQNPRHKITKRGQNVTFRCDPISEHNRLYWYRQTLGQGPEFLTYFQNEAQLEKSRLLSDRFSAERPKGSFSTLEIQRTEQGDSAMYLCASSQMGGGETQYFGPGTRLLVL.